Each of the 4 T cell receptor beta chains below was sequenced from the same sample in a study of identical twins. TCRdb reprocessed the 5' RACE reads with MiXCR, giving one entry per CDR3 protein. This repertoire shows hundreds of thousands of distinct CDR3 sequences, about 9.4% found once; its top ten account for about 0.98%. These sequences were also reported in another study, on yellow fever vaccine responses in identical twins.

Sequenced sample: PBMCs. The receptor set was obtained from a woman in her late teens or twenties in good health.

This clonotype was recorded a few times. J is TRBJ2-7 and V is TRBV7-8; weak D call: TRBD1 (5 bases). V lost 9 bases to trimming and J lost 4 bases, with 19 bases between them. CDR3 size: 14 residues. From germline, CDR1 is SGHVS and CDR2 FQNEAQ. The DNA for the CDR3 is TGTGCCAGTAAACCAGGGAAAGGGCCGTACGAGCAGTACTTC. Translating gives CASKPGKGPYEQYF.

The V gene is TRBV27, the J gene TRBJ2-3, with 7 positions matching TRBD2. Germline V gene lookup returns CDR1 MNHEY and CDR2 SMNVEV (reference sequence). There are 14 residues in the CDR3. The J segment lost 3 bases and the V segment lost 3 bases, leaving 3 bases of the junction unmatched. The CDR3 DNA reads TGTGCCAGCAGTTTGACTAGCTTAACAGATACGCAGTATTTT. Translating gives CASSLTSLTDTQYF.

V and J are TRBV28 and TRBJ2-7; the D is unclear. CDR3 size: 11 residues. Germline V lookup: CDR1 MDHEN, CDR2 SYDVKM. Trimming removed 7 bases at V and 2 bases at J, with 6 bases between. The CDR3 loop reads CASNQAYEQYF. The CDR3 nucleotides read TGTGCCAGCAACCAGGCCTACGAGCAGTACTTC.

This clonotype was counted at least ten times. The chain couples TRBV12-3 or TRBV12-4 to TRBJ1-6; D is possibly TRBD1 (5 bases). With 5 bases removed from V and 7 bases from J, the gap between germline ends came to 9 bases. The CDR3 contains 13 residues. CDR3 sequence reads: CASSASGNSPLHF. In DNA, the CDR3 is TGTGCCAGCAGTGCTTCAGGGAATTCACCCCTCCACTTT.